These 11 T cell receptor beta chains came from one sample sequenced in a study of cytomegalovirus exposure and HLA in healthy donors. With 60 Vbeta and 13 Jbeta primers, the PCR was carried out. Libraries were prepared by immunoSEQ multiplex PCR; TCRdb keeps only in-frame clonotypes and omits some of them. The table has hundreds of thousands of clones, approximately 82% seen once. Input material: PBMCs. Source of these receptors: a male donor in good health and CMV-seronegative.

The chain recombines TRBV19 with TRBJ2-2; 7 bases match TRBD1. Germline CDR1 and CDR2: LNHDA and SQIVND (reference sequence). The junction had 7 bases not matched to a gene; V was cut back by 2 bases and J by 1 base. CDR3 length: 17 residues. In DNA, the CDR3 is TGTGCCAGTAGTATAATCGTGACAGGGATGAACACCGGGGAGCTGTTTTTT. This gives the protein CASSIIVTGMNTGELFF.

This chain connects TRBV6-6 to TRBJ1-2; 7 nucleotides line up with TRBD1. V shed 5 bases and J 2 bases; nucleotides not matched to a gene: 5. CDR3 length: 14 amino acids. Germline CDR1 and CDR2: MNHNY and SVGAGI (reference sequence). The CDR3 nucleotides read TGTGCCAGCAGTACCCTGGGACAGAACTATGGCTACACCTTC. Translating it yields CASSTLGQNYGYTF.

This clone was found once. The chain joins TRBV4-1 to TRBJ1-6; a weak D match, TRBD1 (5 bases). Germline loops: CDR1 MGHRA, CDR2 YSYEKL. With 0 bases removed from V and 7 bases from J, the gap between germline ends came to 13 bases. The CDR3 has 16 amino acids. CDR3 in amino acids: CASSQEAGQTNSPLHF. Here the CDR3 DNA reads TGCGCCAGCAGCCAAGAAGCCGGACAAACGAATTCACCCCTCCACTTT.

The rearrangement joins TRBV2 to TRBJ2-2; TRBD2 aligns across 15 bases. Germline V gene lookup returns CDR1 SNHLY and CDR2 FYNNEI. J was trimmed by 5 bases and V by 7 bases; bases with no gene match: 2. The CDR3 spans 15 residues. CDR3 residues: CASKGTSGGTGELFF. The CDR3 nucleotides read TGTGCCAGCAAGGGGACTAGCGGGGGGACCGGGGAGCTGTTTTTT.

This chain uses TRBV28 with TRBJ1-2; a possible D gene is TRBD1 (5 bases). The germline V gene has CDR1 MDHEN and CDR2 SYDVKM. Between the trimmed V and J ends, which lost 8 bases and 4 bases, there was a span of 20 bases. The CDR3 spans 15 residues. The CDR3 loop is CASRFAGEFFYGYTF. The CDR3 DNA reads TGTGCCAGCCGATTTGCGGGGGAATTTTTCTATGGCTACACCTTC.

The chain links TRBV5-1 to TRBJ2-1; no definite D call. Germline V gives CDR1 SGHRS, CDR2 YFSETQ. V was cut by 0 bases and J by 13 bases, with 11 bases left in between. The CDR3 extends over 12 amino acids. In nucleotides, the CDR3 is TGCGCCAGCAGCTTGGACAACCCCCTCCAGTTCTTC. Its translation: CASSLDNPLQFF.

This clone qualifies as medium-sized (0.01 to 0.1%). The chain links TRBV2 to TRBJ1-2; D perhaps matches TRBD1 (6 bases). This CDR3 comprises 15 residues. Per germline, CDR1 SNHLY and CDR2 FYNNEI. The V end lost 7 bases, the J end lost 3 bases, and 18 bases lay between the germline ends. This chain's CDR3 is CASTIVQDSDYGYTF. CDR3 bases: TGTGCCAGCACCATCGTCCAGGACAGCGACTATGGCTACACCTTC.

The V and J genes are TRBV7-2 and TRBJ2-1; D perhaps matches TRBD2 (6 bases). This CDR3 contains 13 residues. CDR1 is SGHTA and CDR2 is FQGNSA in the germline V gene. V was pared by 2 bases and J by 7 bases, with 9 bases between. This CDR3 is CASSLRRGNEQFF. For the CDR3, the DNA is TGTGCCAGCAGCTTAAGGAGGGGAAATGAGCAGTTCTTC. Supplemented by reference TRBV7-2 and TRBJ2-1, the full variable domain reads GAGVSQSPSNKVTEKGKDVELRCDPISGHTALYWYRQSLGQGLEFLIYFQGNSAPDKSGLPSDRFSAERTGGSVSTLTIQRTQQEDSAVYLCASSLRRGNEQFFGPGTRLTVL.

The rearrangement uses TRBV19 and TRBJ1-5, with 9 bases lining up with TRBD1. CDR1 and CDR2 (germline): LNHDA, SQIVND (reference sequence). The CDR3 loop spans 15 amino acids. V was clipped by 7 bases and J by 6 bases; unmatched bases: 10. The CDR3 DNA sequence: TGTGCCAGTAAATTCCGGGACAGGGATTCTCAGCCCCAGCATTTT. This encodes CASKFRDRDSQPQHF.

The chain couples TRBV4-2 to TRBJ1-5; 10 nucleotides agree with TRBD1. The CDR3 covers 16 residues. The germline V gene encodes CDR1 LGHNA and CDR2 YNFKEQ. After removal of 0 bases from V and 4 bases from J, the junction contained 3 bases not matched to a gene. The chain's CDR3 is CASSQEEGQGNQPQHF. DNA for the CDR3: TGTGCCAGCAGCCAAGAAGAGGGACAGGGGAATCAGCCCCAGCATTTT.

The chain is built from TRBV7-6 and TRBJ2-1; 9 bases fit TRBD1. The CDR3 consists of 16 residues. CDR1 and CDR2 (germline): SGHVS, FNYEAQ. Germline trimming cut 2 bases from V and 4 bases from J; bases unmatched to any gene: 6. CDR3 coding DNA: TGTGCCAGCAGCTTATATGGGACAGGGATATACAATGAGCAGTTCTTC. It encodes CASSLYGTGIYNEQFF.